The T cell receptor (beta chain) described here comes from a study of identical twins. Findings of the study overall: Among out-of-frame alpha sequences shared by twins, low generation probability occurred in excess. Abundant cord blood beta clonotypes carried fewer insertions; memory repertoires showed none. Modelling underestimated the level of out-of-frame TCR alpha sharing observed in monozygotic twins.

As for this clonotype: Antigen: not known.

From the 5' RACE reads, TCRdb called clonotypes with MiXCR, one entry per CDR3 protein. The sample records a few hundred thousand distinct CDR3 sequences, around 8.3% being singletons. With 3 bases clipped from V and 3 bases from J, the junction kept 4 bases outside the gene matches. Germline values: CDR1 SGHTA, CDR2 FQGNSA. This CDR3 is 15 amino acids long. These data were likewise used in another study, on yellow fever vaccine responses in identical twins. From that second work: Vaccine T cell responses of twins reportedly seemed partly convergent and partly personalized.

This clonotype originated in a woman younger than 30 in good health. The sample was CD8+ T cells sorted from blood. The chain employs TRBV7-2 and TRBJ2-2; 7 bases map to TRBD1. CDR3 nucleotide sequence: TGTGCCAGCAGCTTCAGGGGGAAATACACCGGGGAGCTGTTTTTT. It translates to CASSFRGKYTGELFF.